A selection of T cell receptor beta chains follows, all from one sample in a study of post-analysis software for immune sequencing data. MiXCR was run by TCRdb on the PCR reads, yielding one entry per CDR3 protein. Of 750,000 to 950,000 distinct CDR3 sequences in the sample, around 50% were seen once. The sequencing sample was made of blood. The receptors here all came from a girl between 10 and 17 years old with multiple sclerosis. CDR3s include the opening cysteine and the closing phenylalanine or tryptophan. D genes are given only for firm matches. A clone size is listed for some rows: how often the clone was seen (once, few, many), or a class if it is expanded.

J gene: TRBJ2-7; V gene: TRBV5-1; D gene: TRBD1; clone size: -; CDR3 DNA: TGCGCCAGCAGCTCCGGGACAGACCTCTCCTACGAGCAGTACTTC; CDR3 protein: CASSSGTDLSYEQYF
J gene: TRBJ2-7; V gene: TRBV20-1; D gene: TRBD1; clone size: -; CDR3 DNA: TGCAGTGCTACGGGACAGGGGACCTCCGAGCAGTACTTC; CDR3 protein: CSATGQGTSEQYF
J gene: TRBJ2-3; V gene: TRBV6-6; D gene: -; clone size: few; CDR3 DNA: TGTGCCAGCAGCCACCTTAGACAGACAGATACGCAGTATTTT; CDR3 protein: CASSHLRQTDTQYF
J gene: TRBJ2-3; V gene: TRBV7-9; D gene: -; clone size: -; CDR3 DNA: TGTGCCAGCAGCTTAGCGACTACAGTTGCAGATACGCAGTATTTT; CDR3 protein: CASSLATTVADTQYF
J gene: TRBJ2-5; V gene: TRBV7-2; D gene: TRBD2; clone size: few; CDR3 DNA: TGTGCCAGCAGCTTTAGCGGGGGGGGACAAGAGACCCAGTACTTC; CDR3 protein: CASSFSGGGQETQYF
J gene: TRBJ2-7; V gene: TRBV20-1; D gene: -; clone size: few; CDR3 DNA: TGCAGTGCCCAGAGTTCCGAGGGGACGTGTTACGAGCAGTACTTC; CDR3 protein: CSAQSSEGTCYEQYF
J gene: TRBJ2-7; V gene: TRBV12-3/TRBV12-4; D gene: TRBD2; clone size: -; CDR3 DNA: TGTGCCAGCAGTTTATGGGGAGGGGATACCTACGAGCAGTACTTC; CDR3 protein: CASSLWGGDTYEQYF
J gene: TRBJ2-7; V gene: TRBV5-1; D gene: -; clone size: many; CDR3 DNA: TGCGCCAGCAGCCCGGATGGGTCTAAGGGCTACGAGCAGTACTTC; CDR3 protein: CASSPDGSKGYEQYF
J gene: TRBJ2-5; V gene: TRBV15; D gene: TRBD2; clone size: few; CDR3 DNA: TGTGCCACCAGACAGAGAGGTGGGACTGGCCGGGAGGAGCAGTACTTC; CDR3 protein: CATRQRGGTGREEQYF
J gene: TRBJ1-4; V gene: TRBV15; D gene: -; clone size: -; CDR3 DNA: TGTGCCACCAGCAGAGGTTCGGCCGAAAAACTGTTTTTT; CDR3 protein: CATSRGSAEKLFF
J gene: TRBJ2-7; V gene: TRBV5-1; D gene: TRBD2; clone size: -; CDR3 DNA: TGCGCCAGCAGCTTGGCTAGCGGGGGGCGCGAGCAGTACTTC; CDR3 protein: CASSLASGGREQYF
J gene: TRBJ1-2; V gene: TRBV12-3/TRBV12-4; D gene: TRBD1; clone size: many; CDR3 DNA: TGTGCCAGCAGTGTCTACGGGACAGACTCCTATGGCTACACCTTC; CDR3 protein: CASSVYGTDSYGYTF
J gene: TRBJ2-3; V gene: TRBV5-1; D gene: -; clone size: -; CDR3 DNA: TGCGCCAGCAGCCTTTTTGCGGGGTATAGCACAGATACGCAGTATTTT; CDR3 protein: CASSLFAGYSTDTQYF
J gene: TRBJ2-5; V gene: TRBV5-1; D gene: TRBD2; clone size: -; CDR3 DNA: TGCGCCAGCAGCTTGGATCCTGGGACTAGCGGGATCGAGACCCAGTACTTC; CDR3 protein: CASSLDPGTSGIETQYF
J gene: TRBJ1-2; V gene: TRBV9; D gene: TRBD1; clone size: -; CDR3 DNA: TGTGCCAGCAGCTCCCCCGGGACAGGGTATGGCTACACCTTC; CDR3 protein: CASSSPGTGYGYTF
J gene: TRBJ1-2; V gene: TRBV29-1; D gene: TRBD1; clone size: -; CDR3 DNA: TGCAGCGTCGGTCCGGGACAGGGATATGGCTACACCTTC; CDR3 protein: CSVGPGQGYGYTF
J gene: TRBJ2-1; V gene: TRBV7-3; D gene: TRBD2; clone size: -; CDR3 DNA: TGTGCCAGCAGCTTATGGCCCCTAGCGGAGGGGCCGGAGGAGCAGTTCTTC; CDR3 protein: CASSLWPLAEGPEEQFF
J gene: TRBJ2-1; V gene: TRBV2; D gene: TRBD2; clone size: -; CDR3 DNA: TGTGCCAGCAAGCGGGAGGTGGCCTACAATGAGCAGTTCTTC; CDR3 protein: CASKREVAYNEQFF
J gene: TRBJ2-1; V gene: TRBV6-5; D gene: TRBD1; clone size: -; CDR3 DNA: TGTGCCAGCAACGAACGAGGGGACAGGGTTAATGAGCAGTTCTTC; CDR3 protein: CASNERGDRVNEQFF
J gene: TRBJ2-3; V gene: TRBV5-1; D gene: -; clone size: -; CDR3 DNA: TGCGCCAGCAGCCAACTAGAGTTGGGAGATACGCAGTATTTT; CDR3 protein: CASSQLELGDTQYF
J gene: TRBJ2-7; V gene: TRBV9; D gene: TRBD1; clone size: -; CDR3 DNA: TGTGCCAGCAGCCGGGACAGCAGTCCTTATTACGAGCAGTACTTC; CDR3 protein: CASSRDSSPYYEQYF
J gene: TRBJ2-2; V gene: TRBV20-1; D gene: TRBD2; clone size: -; CDR3 DNA: TGCAGTGCAACTAGCGGGAACACCGGGGAGCTGTTTTTT; CDR3 protein: CSATSGNTGELFF
J gene: TRBJ2-7; V gene: TRBV2; D gene: -; clone size: -; CDR3 DNA: TGTGCCAGCAGGCCCCAACCTAACGAGCAGTACTTC; CDR3 protein: CASRPQPNEQYF
J gene: TRBJ2-3; V gene: TRBV7-2; D gene: -; clone size: few; CDR3 DNA: TGTGCCAGCAGCTTCGGAGGGAGAGCTACAGATACGCAGTATTTT; CDR3 protein: CASSFGGRATDTQYF
J gene: TRBJ2-7; V gene: TRBV10-3; D gene: -; clone size: -; CDR3 DNA: TGTGCCATCAGTGATCAAGGGAGCTCCTACGAGCAGTACTTC; CDR3 protein: CAISDQGSSYEQYF
J gene: TRBJ2-5; V gene: TRBV29-1; D gene: -; clone size: -; CDR3 DNA: TGCAGCGTTGGAGGTGAGCAGTACTTC; CDR3 protein: CSVGGEQYF
J gene: TRBJ2-7; V gene: TRBV10-3; D gene: -; clone size: few; CDR3 DNA: TGTGCCATCAGTACCCCCTACGAGCAGTACTTC; CDR3 protein: CAISTPYEQYF
J gene: TRBJ2-7; V gene: TRBV7-3; D gene: -; clone size: -; CDR3 DNA: TGTGCCAGCAGCGTTCAGGGTCGCCCAAACTACGAGCAGTACTTC; CDR3 protein: CASSVQGRPNYEQYF
J gene: TRBJ2-1; V gene: TRBV18; D gene: -; clone size: -; CDR3 DNA: TGTGCCAGCTCACCGACTACAGAAAACAATGAGCAGTTCTTC; CDR3 protein: CASSPTTENNEQFF
J gene: TRBJ1-2; V gene: TRBV3-1; D gene: -; clone size: once; CDR3 DNA: TGTGCCAGCAGCCAATTACACTATGGCTACACCTTC; CDR3 protein: CASSQLHYGYTF
J gene: TRBJ2-7; V gene: TRBV15; D gene: -; clone size: -; CDR3 DNA: TGTGCCACCAGCAGAGCCCTCGCGGGGAGACCCTACGAGCAGTACTTC; CDR3 protein: CATSRALAGRPYEQYF
J gene: TRBJ2-1; V gene: TRBV5-1; D gene: -; clone size: -; CDR3 DNA: TGCGCCAGCAGCACGGGGACGGCTTACAATGAGCAGTTCTTC; CDR3 protein: CASSTGTAYNEQFF
J gene: TRBJ2-7; V gene: TRBV7-6; D gene: TRBD2; clone size: -; CDR3 DNA: TGTGCCAGCAGCTCCCTGCCGCCGAGCGGGAGCCCCTACGAGCAGTACTTC; CDR3 protein: CASSSLPPSGSPYEQYF
J gene: TRBJ2-7; V gene: TRBV7-9; D gene: -; clone size: -; CDR3 DNA: TGTGCCAGCAGTTTACGGCCCGGGAAGGGGAACTCCTACGAGCAGTACTTC; CDR3 protein: CASSLRPGKGNSYEQYF
J gene: TRBJ2-7; V gene: TRBV7-6; D gene: TRBD2; clone size: -; CDR3 DNA: TGTGCCAGCAGCTCGGGACTAGCGGAGTGGGAGCAGTACTTC; CDR3 protein: CASSSGLAEWEQYF
J gene: TRBJ2-4; V gene: TRBV6-1; D gene: TRBD2; clone size: -; CDR3 DNA: TGTGCCAGCAGTGATCTACTAGCGGGAGGGCTCGTGGGCAAAAACATTCAGTACTTC; CDR3 protein: CASSDLLAGGLVGKNIQYF
J gene: TRBJ2-1; V gene: TRBV5-1; D gene: -; clone size: -; CDR3 DNA: TGCGCCAGCAGGGCCGGGTCCACAAATTCCTACAATGAGCAGTTCTTC; CDR3 protein: CASRAGSTNSYNEQFF
J gene: TRBJ2-7; V gene: TRBV5-1; D gene: TRBD1; clone size: few; CDR3 DNA: TGCGCCAGCAGCCCCGGACAGGGCCACGAGCAGTACTTC; CDR3 protein: CASSPGQGHEQYF
J gene: TRBJ2-5; V gene: TRBV3-1; D gene: TRBD2; clone size: -; CDR3 DNA: TGTGCCAGCAGCCAAGATCGGGCCGGGAGGGCCACCGAGACCCAGTACTTC; CDR3 protein: CASSQDRAGRATETQYF
J gene: TRBJ1-1; V gene: TRBV7-6; D gene: -; clone size: -; CDR3 DNA: TGTGCCAGCAGCGCTCACGAGACTGAAGCTTTCTTT; CDR3 protein: CASSAHETEAFF
J gene: TRBJ2-2; V gene: TRBV15; D gene: -; clone size: -; CDR3 DNA: TGTGCCACCAGCAGAGCTTTGAACACCGAGGAGCTGTTTTTT; CDR3 protein: CATSRALNTEELFF
J gene: TRBJ2-7; V gene: TRBV10-2; D gene: -; clone size: -; CDR3 DNA: TGCGCCAGCTCCCCCTCCAATTTCTACGAGCAGTACTTC; CDR3 protein: CASSPSNFYEQYF
J gene: TRBJ2-7; V gene: TRBV10-3; D gene: TRBD2; clone size: few; CDR3 DNA: TGTGCCACACGAGCGGGATCCTACGAGCAGTACTTC; CDR3 protein: CATRAGSYEQYF
J gene: TRBJ2-7; V gene: TRBV7-3; D gene: -; clone size: -; CDR3 DNA: TGTGCCAGCAGCCGAACCATGGGATTTCAGGACGAGCAGTACTTC; CDR3 protein: CASSRTMGFQDEQYF
J gene: TRBJ2-1; V gene: TRBV20-1; D gene: TRBD2; clone size: once; CDR3 DNA: TGCAGTGCTAGAGATTGGTCTAGCGGGACCACGGAGCAGTTCTTC; CDR3 protein: CSARDWSSGTTEQFF